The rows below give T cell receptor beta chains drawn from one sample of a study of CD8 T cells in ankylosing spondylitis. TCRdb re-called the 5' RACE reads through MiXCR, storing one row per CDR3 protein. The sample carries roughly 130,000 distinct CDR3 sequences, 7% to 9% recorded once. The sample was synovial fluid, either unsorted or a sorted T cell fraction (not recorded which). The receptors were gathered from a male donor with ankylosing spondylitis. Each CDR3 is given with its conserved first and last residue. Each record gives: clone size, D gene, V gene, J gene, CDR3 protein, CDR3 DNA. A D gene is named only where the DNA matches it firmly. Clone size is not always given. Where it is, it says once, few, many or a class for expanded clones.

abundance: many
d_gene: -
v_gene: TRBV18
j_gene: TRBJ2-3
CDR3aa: CASSPPEGVISTDTQYF
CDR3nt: TGTGCCAGCTCACCACCGGAGGGCGTTATAAGCACAGATACGCAGTATTTT

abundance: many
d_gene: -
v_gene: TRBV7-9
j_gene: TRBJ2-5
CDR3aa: CASSLGAQETQYF
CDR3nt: TGTGCCAGCAGCTTAGGGGCCCAAGAGACCCAGTACTTC

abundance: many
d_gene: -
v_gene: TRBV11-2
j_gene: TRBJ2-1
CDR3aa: CASSPAGTVDFNEQFF
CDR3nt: TGTGCCAGCAGCCCAGCCGGGACGGTCGACTTCAATGAGCAGTTCTTC

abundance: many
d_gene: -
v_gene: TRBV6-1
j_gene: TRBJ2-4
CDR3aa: CASSPTRTEFLAKNIQYF
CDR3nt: TGTGCCAGCAGTCCGACTCGGACGGAGTTTCTAGCCAAAAACATTCAGTACTTC

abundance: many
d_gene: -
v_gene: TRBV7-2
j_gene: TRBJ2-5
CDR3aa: CASSYGTSLQETQYF
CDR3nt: TGTGCCAGCAGCTACGGGACAAGCTTACAAGAGACCCAGTACTTC

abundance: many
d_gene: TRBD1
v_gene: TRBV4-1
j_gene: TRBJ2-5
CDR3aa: CASSLRGTDQETQYF
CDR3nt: TGCGCCAGCAGCCTACGAGGGACAGACCAAGAGACCCAGTACTTC

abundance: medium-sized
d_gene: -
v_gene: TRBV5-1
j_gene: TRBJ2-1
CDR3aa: CASRSPGDEQFF
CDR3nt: TGCGCCAGCAGATCCCCGGGAGATGAGCAGTTCTTC

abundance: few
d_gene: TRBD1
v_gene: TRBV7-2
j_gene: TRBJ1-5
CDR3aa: CASTSPGGSGQPQHF
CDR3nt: TGTGCCAGCACATCCCCAGGGGGCAGCGGTCAGCCCCAGCATTTT

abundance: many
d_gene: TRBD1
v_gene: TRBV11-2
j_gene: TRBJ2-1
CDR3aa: CASSRTGAGSFQVGQFF
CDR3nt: TGTGCCAGCAGTCGGACAGGTGCGGGCTCCTTCCAAGTTGGGCAGTTCTTC

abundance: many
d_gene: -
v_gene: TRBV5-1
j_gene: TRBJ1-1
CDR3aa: CASSLGAGAGGNTEAFF
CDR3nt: TGCGCCAGCAGCTTGGGTGCCGGTGCAGGAGGAAACACTGAAGCTTTCTTT

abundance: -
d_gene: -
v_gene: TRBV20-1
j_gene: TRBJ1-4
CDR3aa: CSATRTDDEKLFF
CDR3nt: TGCAGTGCTACCAGGACAGATGATGAAAAACTGTTTTTT

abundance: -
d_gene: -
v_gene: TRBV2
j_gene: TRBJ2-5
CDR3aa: CASRAGEYQETQYF
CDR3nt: TGTGCCAGCAGAGCAGGGGAGTACCAAGAGACCCAGTACTTC

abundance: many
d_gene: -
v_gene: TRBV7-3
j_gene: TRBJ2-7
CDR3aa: CASSPSGGLTYEQYF
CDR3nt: TGTGCCAGCAGCCCCTCCGGGGGTTTGACCTACGAGCAGTACTTC

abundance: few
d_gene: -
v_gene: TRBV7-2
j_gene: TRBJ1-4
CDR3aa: CASSPDGGGWEKLFF
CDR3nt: TGTGCCAGCAGTCCCGACGGTGGGGGATGGGAAAAACTGTTTTTT

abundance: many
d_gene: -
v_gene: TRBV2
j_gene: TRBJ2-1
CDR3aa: CASSQENWDNEQFF
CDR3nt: TGTGCCAGCAGTCAAGAGAACTGGGACAATGAGCAGTTCTTC

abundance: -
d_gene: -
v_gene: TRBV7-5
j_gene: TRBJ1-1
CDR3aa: CGSLPPASRSGGRNTEAFF
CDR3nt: TGTGGTTCTCTGCCTCCTGCCAGCAGGTCAGGGGGGAGAAACACTGAAGCTTTCTTT

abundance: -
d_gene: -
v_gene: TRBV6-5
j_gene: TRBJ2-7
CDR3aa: CASSYSRDNFYEQYF
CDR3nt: TGTGCCAGCAGTTACTCTCGGGACAATTTCTACGAGCAGTACTTC

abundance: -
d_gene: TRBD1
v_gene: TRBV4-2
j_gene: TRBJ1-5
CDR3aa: CASSQENRRTGPQHF
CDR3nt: TGTGCCAGCAGCCAAGAAAACAGGCGGACAGGGCCCCAGCATTTT

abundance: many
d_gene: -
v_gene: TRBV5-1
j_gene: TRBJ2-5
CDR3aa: CASSPVRETQYF
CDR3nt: TGCGCCAGCAGCCCGGTAAGAGAGACCCAGTACTTC

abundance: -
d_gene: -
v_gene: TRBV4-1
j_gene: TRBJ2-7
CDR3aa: CASSQYGTAYEQYF
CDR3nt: TGCGCCAGCAGCCAATACGGAACCGCCTACGAGCAGTACTTC

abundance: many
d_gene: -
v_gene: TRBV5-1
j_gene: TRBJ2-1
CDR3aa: CASSLESNEQFF
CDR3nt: TGCGCCAGCAGCTTGGAATCCAATGAGCAGTTCTTC

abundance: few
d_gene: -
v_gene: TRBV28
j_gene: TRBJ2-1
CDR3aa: CASSLGVGYEQFF
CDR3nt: TGTGCCAGCAGTTTGGGAGTGGGCTATGAGCAGTTCTTC

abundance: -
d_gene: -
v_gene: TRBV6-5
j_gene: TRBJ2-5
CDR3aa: CASSSPSLRETQYF
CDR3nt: TGTGCCAGCAGTTCCCCGAGCCTGCGAGAGACCCAGTACTTC

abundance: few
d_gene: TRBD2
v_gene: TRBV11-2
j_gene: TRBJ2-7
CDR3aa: CASSRTSATYEQYF
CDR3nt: TGTGCCAGCAGCCGGACTAGCGCAACCTACGAGCAGTACTTC

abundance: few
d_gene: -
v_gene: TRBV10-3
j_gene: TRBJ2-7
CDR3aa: CAISESRVVGGEQYF
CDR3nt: TGTGCCATCAGTGAGTCGAGGGTAGTAGGAGGCGAGCAGTACTTC

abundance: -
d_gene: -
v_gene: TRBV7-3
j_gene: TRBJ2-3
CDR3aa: CASSHGQTTDTQYF
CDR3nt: TGTGCCAGCAGCCATGGACAGACCACAGATACGCAGTATTTT

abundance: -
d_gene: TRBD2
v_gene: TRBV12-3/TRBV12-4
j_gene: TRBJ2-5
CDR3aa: CASSLMSGGKETQYF
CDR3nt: TGTGCCAGCAGTTTAATGAGCGGGGGAAAAGAGACCCAGTACTTC

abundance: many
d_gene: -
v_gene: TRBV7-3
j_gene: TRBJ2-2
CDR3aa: CASSLKGTGELFF
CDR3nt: TGTGCCAGCAGCTTAAAGGGGACCGGGGAGCTGTTTTTT

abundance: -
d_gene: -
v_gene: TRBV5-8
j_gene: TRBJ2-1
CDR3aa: CASSLFGGGRTDEQFF
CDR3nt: TGTGCCAGCAGCTTGTTTGGTGGGGGCAGGACGGATGAGCAGTTCTTC

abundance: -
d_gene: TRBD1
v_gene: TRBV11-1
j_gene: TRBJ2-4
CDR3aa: CASSPRTGDIQYF
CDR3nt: TGTGCCAGCAGCCCCCGGACAGGGGACATTCAGTACTTC

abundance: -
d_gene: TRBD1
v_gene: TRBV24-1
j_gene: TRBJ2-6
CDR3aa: CATSTTQGAATSGANVLTF
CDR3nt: TGTGCCACCAGTACCACACAGGGGGCTGCCACCTCTGGGGCCAACGTCCTGACTTTC

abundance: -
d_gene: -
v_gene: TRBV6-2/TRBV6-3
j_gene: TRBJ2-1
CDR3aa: CASSYRGDEQFF
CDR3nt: TGTGCCAGCAGTTACAGGGGGGATGAGCAGTTCTTC